This T cell receptor (beta chain) was observed in a study of blood T cells in healthy people across ages. Study background: Using template switching, researchers captured about one barcoded beta molecule for each two T cells.

In its sample, this clonotype was seen many times. PCR was performed a second time for about 7 to 12 cycles using a sample-barcoded 5' primer and a J-beta primer mix. Tags on each cDNA molecule came from a template-switch adaptor with 12 random nucleotides. Each sample yielded at least 2.5 million CDR3-containing paired-end reads. TCRdb independently ran MiXCR on the 5' RACE reads; one entry per CDR3 protein. The repertoire holds 1.4 million to 1.5 million distinct CDR3 sequences, with about 43% as singletons. This CDR3 region has 13 residues. In germline, CDR1 is MNHEY, CDR2 SVGEGT. The V gene lost 2 bases and the J gene lost 7 bases, with 12 bases spanning the gap.

The chain uses TRBV6-2 or TRBV6-3 and TRBJ2-7, with D tentatively TRBD2 (5 bases). Specimen: blood. The TCR originated in a woman aged 18-29 years in good health. This chain's CDR3 is CASSYAFGGEQYF. The DNA of the CDR3 is TGTGCCAGCAGTTACGCGTTTGGCGGGGAGCAGTACTTC.